This T cell receptor (beta chain) is from a study of shared clonotypes between healthy human individuals. The V end lost 2 bases, the J end lost 1 base, and 8 bases lay between the germline ends. This CDR3 contains 14 residues. Germline loops: CDR1 MDHEN, CDR2 SYDVKM. Method: immunoSEQ multiplex PCR; TCRdb's copy keeps in-frame clones and lacks some. The sample has 2.3 million or so clones; 90% to 95% are singletons. This chain connects TRBV28 to TRBJ2-5; TRBD1 is a possible D gene (6 bases). The clonotype comes from a man between 18 and 35 years old in good health. Some clones in this sample may be carry-over from other donors' samples. The material sequenced was naive CD4+ T cells from PBMCs. The subset: CD45RA+ positively selected. The CDR3 DNA reads as TGTGCCAGCAGTTTACCCAGGGGCCAAGAGACCCAGTACTTC. The encoded protein is CASSLPRGQETQYF.